One and the same sample provided the 10 T cell receptor beta chains below, sequenced in a study of Graves' ophthalmopathy and Graves' hyperthyroidism. RNA transcripts were the source from which TCR beta CDR3 regions were amplified. First-round RT-PCR with HTBI primers preceded a second-round multiplex PCR. TCRdb fed the multiplex PCR reads into MiXCR, producing one record per CDR3 protein. The data hold 600,000 to 650,000 distinct CDR3 sequences, with approximately 21% observed a single time. The specimen sequenced was peripheral blood. All receptors come from a woman aged 18-30 years with stable Graves' hyperthyroidism. Some clones in this sample may be carry-over from other donors' samples.

This clonotype was found many times. The chain has TRBV20-1 and TRBJ1-5; D gene uncertain. CDR3 length: 12 residues. Trimming took off 2 bases at V and 6 bases at J, with 8 bases between the two ends. Per the germline V gene, CDR1 is DFQATT and CDR2 is SNEGSKA (reference sequence). The CDR3 spells CSARFFGQPQHF. Here the CDR3 DNA reads TGCAGTGCTAGATTTTTTGGTCAGCCCCAGCATTTT.

The genes are TRBV12-3 or TRBV12-4 and TRBJ2-7, with D possibly called TRBD1 or TRBD2 (5 bases each). V shed 5 bases and J shed 0 bases, with 17 bases lying between them. The CDR3 contains 16 residues. The CDR3 nucleotides are TGTGCCAGCAGTGCGAATTGGGGGTCATCCTCCTACGAGCAGTACTTC. Its protein is CASSANWGSSSYEQYF.

V usage is TRBV6-2 or TRBV6-3 and J usage is TRBJ1-5, with D uncertain. CDR3 length equals 13 residues. V was trimmed by 7 bases and J by 5 bases, leaving 12 bases between them. Germline CDR1 is MNHEY and CDR2 is SVGEGT. The CDR3 DNA reads TGTGCCAGCAACGACGAACCCGATCAGCCCCAGCATTTT. Amino acids: CASNDEPDQPQHF.

This clonotype was recorded at least ten times. The gene calls are TRBV20-1 and TRBJ1-2; tentatively, D is TRBD1 (5 bases). CDR1 DFQATT and CDR2 SNEGSKA come from the germline V gene (reference sequence). CDR3 length: 12 amino acids. V lost 6 bases, J lost 8 bases, and 16 bases lay in between. CDR3: CSAAPGLGGYTF. CDR3 nucleotide sequence: TGCAGTGCAGCCCCGGGGCTTGGAGGCTACACCTTC.

The table lists this clonotype with a few counts. V is TRBV20-1 and J is TRBJ1-5, with TRBD1 matching over 7 bases. The CDR3 has 13 amino acids. The ends lost 6 bases at V and 5 bases at J; junction bases unmatched: 7. Germline V lookup: CDR1 DFQATT, CDR2 SNEGSKA (reference sequence). The CDR3 nucleotides read TGCAGTGCCACAACAGGGGACCATCAGCCCCAGCATTTT. It codes for CSATTGDHQPQHF.

This clonotype was seen repeatedly, ten times or more. This chain links TRBV28 with TRBJ2-5; D ambiguous. Trimming stripped 3 bases from V and 4 bases from J, with 9 bases between. The CDR3 has 13 residues. Looked up from germline, CDR1 is MDHEN and CDR2 is SYDVKM. The CDR3 DNA reads as TGTGCCAGCAGTTTCGCATTTGGAGAGACCCAGTACTTC. Its translation: CASSFAFGETQYF. Full variable domain (outside the CDR3, taken from reference TRBV28 and TRBJ2-5): DVKVTQSSRYLVKRTGEKVFLECVQDMDHENMFWYRQDPGLGLRLIYFSYDVKMKEKGDIPEGYSVSREKKERFSLILESASTNQTSMYLCASSFAFGETQYFGPGTRLLVL.

In this sample, this clonotype turned up many times. V and J are TRBV28 and TRBJ1-1; the D gene is possibly TRBD1 (5 bases). The CDR3 covers 15 residues. CDR1 and CDR2 (germline): MDHEN, SYDVKM. The V end was cut by 5 bases, the J end by 1 base, with 14 bases between. The CDR3 loop is CASSPDARGNTEAFF. CDR3 nucleotides: TGTGCCAGCAGTCCCGATGCGAGGGGGAACACTGAAGCTTTCTTT.

This clonotype occurred many times. J is TRBJ2-5 and V is TRBV29-1; TRBD1 agrees at 9 bases. CDR3 length: 15 residues. Germline V gene sequence: CDR1 SQVTM, CDR2 ANQGSEA. V shed 5 bases and J 7 bases; nucleotides not matched to a gene: 14. Written as DNA, the CDR3 is TGCAGCGTTCTTAGGGGGACAGGGAGGGTAGGGACCCAGTACTTC. It yields the protein CSVLRGTGRVGTQYF.

The chain is built from TRBV27 and TRBJ1-1; D gene unclear. Germline CDR1 MNHEY, CDR2 SMNVEV (reference sequence). This CDR3 has 15 amino acids. Trimming shortened V by 1 base and J by 3 bases, and 12 bases separated the two germline ends. This CDR3 is CASSLYMAVDTEAFF. CDR3 bases: TGTGCCAGCAGTTTATATATGGCAGTGGACACTGAAGCTTTCTTT.

This clonotype was counted a few times. The rearrangement uses TRBV7-9 and TRBJ2-5; 7 positions agree with TRBD1. In germline, CDR1 is SEHNR, CDR2 FQNEAQ (reference sequence). CDR3 size: 15 residues. Trimming removed 5 bases from V and 5 bases from J; junction bases left unmatched: 11. The CDR3 nucleotides are TGTGCCAGCAGCGCAGTAACAGGGGTGGGCGAGACCCAGTACTTC. This encodes CASSAVTGVGETQYF. The variable domain in full, with the rest retrieved from reference TRBV7-9 and TRBJ2-5, is DTGVSQNPRHKITKRGQNVTFRCDPISEHNRLYWYRQTLGQGPEFLTYFQNEAQLEKSRLLSDRFSAERPKGSFSTLEIQRTEQGDSAMYLCASSAVTGVGETQYFGPGTRLLVL.